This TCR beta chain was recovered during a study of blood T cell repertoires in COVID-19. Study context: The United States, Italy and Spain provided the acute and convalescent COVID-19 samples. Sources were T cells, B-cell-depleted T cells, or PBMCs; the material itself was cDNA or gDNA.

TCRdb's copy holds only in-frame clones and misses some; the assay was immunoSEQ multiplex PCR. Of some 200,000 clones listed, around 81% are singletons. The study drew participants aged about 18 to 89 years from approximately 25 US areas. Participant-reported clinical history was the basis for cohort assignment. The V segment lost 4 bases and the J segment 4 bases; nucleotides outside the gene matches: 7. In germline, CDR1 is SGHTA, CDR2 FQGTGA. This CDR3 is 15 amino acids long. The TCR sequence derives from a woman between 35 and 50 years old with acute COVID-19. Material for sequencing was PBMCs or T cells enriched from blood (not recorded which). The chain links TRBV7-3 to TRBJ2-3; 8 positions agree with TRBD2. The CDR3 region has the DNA TGTGCCAGCAGCTCCCAAGCGGGAGTGTCAGATACGCAGTATTTT. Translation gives CASSSQAGVSDTQYF.